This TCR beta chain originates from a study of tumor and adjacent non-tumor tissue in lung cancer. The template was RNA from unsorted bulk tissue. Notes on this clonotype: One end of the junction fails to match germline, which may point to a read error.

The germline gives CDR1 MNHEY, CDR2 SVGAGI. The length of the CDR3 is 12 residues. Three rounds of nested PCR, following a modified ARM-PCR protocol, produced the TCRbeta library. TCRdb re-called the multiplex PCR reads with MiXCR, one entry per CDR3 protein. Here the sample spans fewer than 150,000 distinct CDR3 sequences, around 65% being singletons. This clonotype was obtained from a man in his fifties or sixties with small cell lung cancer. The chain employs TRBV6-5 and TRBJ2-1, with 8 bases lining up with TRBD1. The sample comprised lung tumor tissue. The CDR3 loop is CATYRGVNEQLF. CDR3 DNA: TGTGCCACCTACAGGGGGGTTAATGAGCAGCTCTTC.